This T cell receptor beta chain originates from a study of T cell responses to AZD1222 COVID-19 vaccine. On this clone: Its specificity is unknown.

Here immunoSEQ multiplex PCR was the method, and the copy in TCRdb shows in-frame clones only, minus some. The table has about 120,000 clones, around nine tenths seen once. Study-wide results and caveats: There were mostly white British donors and more females than males, and clonal diversity was possibly underestimated. Scientists sampled the repertoires only once the peak T cell response had passed.

The source of this sequence is an adult who received the MenACWY meningococcal vaccine as a control. The sequences come from peripheral blood, collected 28 days after the second dose of the MenACWY control vaccine.

CDR3 nucleotides: TGCGCCAGCAGCCGGGACAGGGTAGGTTTTCGAACTGAAGCTTTCTTT. Protein: CASSRDRVGFRTEAFF. This chain uses TRBV5-1 with TRBJ1-1; TRBD1 agrees at 9 bases. The CDR3 has 16 amino acids. Germline assignment: CDR1 SGHRS and CDR2 YFSETQ. V lost 4 bases, J lost 5 bases, and 12 bases stayed unmatched.